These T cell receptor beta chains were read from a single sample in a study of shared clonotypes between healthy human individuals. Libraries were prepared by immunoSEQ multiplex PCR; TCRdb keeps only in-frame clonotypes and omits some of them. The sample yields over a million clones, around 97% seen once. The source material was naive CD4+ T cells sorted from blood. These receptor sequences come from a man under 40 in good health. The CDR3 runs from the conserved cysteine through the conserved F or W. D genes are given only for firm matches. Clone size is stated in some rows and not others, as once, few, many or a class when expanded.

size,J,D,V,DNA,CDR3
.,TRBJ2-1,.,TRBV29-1,TGCAGCGTTGGAGGGGGGAGCTCCTACAATGAGCAGTTCTTC,CSVGGGSSYNEQFF
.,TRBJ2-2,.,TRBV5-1,TGCGCCAGCAGCGCGGACGGGGTCGGGGAGCTGTTTTTT,CASSADGVGELFF
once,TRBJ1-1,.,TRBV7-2,TGTGCCAGCTCGGGGTGGGGGAACACTGAAGCTTTCTTT,CASSGWGNTEAFF
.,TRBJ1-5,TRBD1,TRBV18,TGTGCCAGCTCGTACGACAGGGGCTATCAGCCCCAGCATTTT,CASSYDRGYQPQHF
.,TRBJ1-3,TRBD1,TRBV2,TGTGCCAGCAGCGGACAGGGCGGCTCTGGAAACACCATATATTTT,CASSGQGGSGNTIYF
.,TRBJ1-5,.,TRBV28,TGTGCCAGCAGTCCGAGGGGAGCCCTAAATCAGCCCCAGCATTTT,CASSPRGALNQPQHF
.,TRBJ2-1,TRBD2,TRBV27,TGTGCCAGCAGCCTGCTAGCGGGCTACAATGAGCAGTTCTTC,CASSLLAGYNEQFF
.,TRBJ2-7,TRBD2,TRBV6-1,TGTGCCAGCACCATCTGGGGGGGACCCTACGAGCAGTACTTC,CASTIWGGPYEQYF
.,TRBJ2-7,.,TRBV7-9,TGTGCCAGCAGCTTAGCGGGAACGTCCCACGAGCAGTACTTC,CASSLAGTSHEQYF
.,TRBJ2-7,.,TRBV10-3,TGTGCCATCAGAAACTTCGACACCTCCTACGAGCAGTACTTC,CAIRNFDTSYEQYF
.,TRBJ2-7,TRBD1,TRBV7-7,TGTGCCAGCAGTCGTGGACAGGGTTACGAGCAGTACTTC,CASSRGQGYEQYF
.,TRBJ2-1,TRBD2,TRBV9,TGTGCCAGCAGCGCTAGCGGGAGTTACAATGAGCAGTTCTTC,CASSASGSYNEQFF